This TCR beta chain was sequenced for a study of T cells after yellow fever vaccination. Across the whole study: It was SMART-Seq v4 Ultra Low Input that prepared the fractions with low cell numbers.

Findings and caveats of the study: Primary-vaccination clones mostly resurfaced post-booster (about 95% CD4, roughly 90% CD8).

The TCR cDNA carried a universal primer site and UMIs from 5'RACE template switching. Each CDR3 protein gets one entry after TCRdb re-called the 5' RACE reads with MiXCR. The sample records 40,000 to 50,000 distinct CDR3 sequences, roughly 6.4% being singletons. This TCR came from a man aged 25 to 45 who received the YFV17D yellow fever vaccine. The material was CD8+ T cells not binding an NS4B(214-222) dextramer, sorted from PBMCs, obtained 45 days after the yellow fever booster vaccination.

In DNA, the CDR3 is TGTGCCTGGAGTGTCCGACAGGGTCCCACTGAAGCTTTCTTT. It yields the protein CAWSVRQGPTEAFF. The V and J genes are TRBV30 and TRBJ1-1, with 7 positions matching TRBD1. CDR1 is GTSNPN and CDR2 is SVGIG in the germline V gene (reference sequence). V dropped 0 bases and J dropped 4; count of bases not matched to a gene: 5. The CDR3 contains 14 residues.